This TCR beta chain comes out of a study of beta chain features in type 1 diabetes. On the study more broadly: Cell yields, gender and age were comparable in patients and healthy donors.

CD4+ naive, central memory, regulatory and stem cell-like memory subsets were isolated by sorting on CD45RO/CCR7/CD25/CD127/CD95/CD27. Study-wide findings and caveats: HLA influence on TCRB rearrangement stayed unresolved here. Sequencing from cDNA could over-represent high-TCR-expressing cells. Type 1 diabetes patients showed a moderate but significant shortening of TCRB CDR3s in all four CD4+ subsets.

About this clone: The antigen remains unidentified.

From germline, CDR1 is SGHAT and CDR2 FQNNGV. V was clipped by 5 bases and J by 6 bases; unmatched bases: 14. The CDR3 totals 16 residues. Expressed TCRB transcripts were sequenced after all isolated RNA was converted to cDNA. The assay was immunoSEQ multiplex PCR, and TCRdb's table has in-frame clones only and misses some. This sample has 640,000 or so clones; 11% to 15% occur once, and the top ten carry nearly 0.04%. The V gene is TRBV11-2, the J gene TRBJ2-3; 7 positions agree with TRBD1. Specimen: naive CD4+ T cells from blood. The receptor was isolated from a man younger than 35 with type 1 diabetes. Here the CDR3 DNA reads TGTGCCAGCAGCACGACAGGGCGCTCTAAAGGGGATACGCAGTATTTT. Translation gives CASSTTGRSKGDTQYF.